The present entry profiles one TCR beta chain with its context. What it binds is not known. These data come from a study of T cell responses to AZD1222 COVID-19 vaccine. Sequenced by immunoSEQ multiplex PCR; TCRdb stores in-frame clones only, minus some. Here the sample spans approximately 80,000 clones, 80% to 90% being singletons. V gave up 4 bases and J gave up 2 bases; unmatched junction bases: 14. Germline values: CDR1 LNHDA, CDR2 SQIVND (reference sequence). The CDR3 sequence is 18 residues long. Study outcomes and limitations: The CD4 TCRs associated with vaccination extended across spike and predominated at 160-218 and 743-854.

The J gene is TRBJ2-4, the V gene TRBV19, with TRBD1 matching 7 bases. This material consisted of peripheral blood, taken 28 days after the second AZD1222 dose. The clonotype comes from an adult who received the AZD1222 COVID-19 vaccine. For the CDR3, the DNA is TGTGCCAGTAGTAAAATTTCGGTGTCAGGGGGATCCAAAAACATTCAGTACTTC. This encodes CASSKISVSGGSKNIQYF.